Below are 20 T cell receptor beta chains sequenced from a single sample in a study of T-cell reconstitution after alpha-beta-depleted transplantation in children (dated by TCRdb to about 2016). The treatment or condition label, as the study defines it: allogeneic hematopoietic cell transplantation with graft depleted of TCRalphabeta T cells and CD19 B cells. The method behind the library was PCR. The sequencing machine was an Illumina HiSeq 2500. Molecular barcoding was employed in the preparation of TCR libraries, with unique molecular identifiers being used to normalize TCRbeta repertoire quantification. In TCRdb, the public reads were trimmed at Q25 with fastp and aligned with MiXCR, with productive beta chains retained. When rows share a CDR3 protein, they turn into one entry using the most common DNA and genes. For this sample the table gives around 800,000 distinct CDR3 sequences, of which around 15% were detected only once. The ten largest clonotypes hold roughly 5% of the sample.

Here the sequenced sample was PBMCs, mostly from graft donor cells, taken 360 days after TCRalphabeta/CD19-depleted stem cell transplant. These receptors all stem from a male patient younger than 18 who had a stem cell transplant for acute lymphoblastic leukemia, so the T cells may come from the graft donor.

V and J are TRBV7-9 and TRBJ2-1; 7 nucleotides align to TRBD2. The CDR3 contains 14 residues. Germline values: CDR1 SEHNR, CDR2 FQNEAQ (reference sequence). The junction had 5 bases not matched to a gene; V was cut back by 1 base and J by 8 bases. CDR3 sequence: CASSLGGSFDEQFF. CDR3 bases: TGTGCCAGCAGCTTAGGCGGGAGTTTCGATGAGCAGTTCTTC.

This clonotype was counted a few times. The V call is TRBV6-2 or TRBV6-3, the J call TRBJ2-7; 9 bases fit TRBD1. Germline lookup yields CDR1 MNHEY and CDR2 SVGEGT. V shed 6 bases, J shed 3 bases, and the junction held 6 bases outside the gene matches. There are 14 residues in the CDR3. Here the CDR3 reads CASRDRDRVYEQYF. The CDR3 coding sequence is TGTGCCAGCAGGGACCGGGACAGGGTCTACGAGCAGTACTTC.

This clonotype has a count of ten or more. The chain carries TRBV5-1 and TRBJ2-1; D is uncertain. Germline CDR1 SGHRS, CDR2 YFSETQ. The V end was cut by 2 bases, the J end by 3 bases, with 3 bases between. CDR3 size: 12 residues. This CDR3 reads CASSFDYNEQFF. CDR3 bases: TGCGCCAGCAGCTTCGACTACAATGAGCAGTTCTTC.

This chain links TRBV6-6 with TRBJ1-1; D not resolved. The germline V and J ends were trimmed by 2 bases and 8 bases, with 6 bases remaining between them. Germline V gives CDR1 MNHNY, CDR2 SVGAGI (reference sequence). CDR3 size: 11 residues. The CDR3 spells CASSYGEEAFF. The CDR3 coding sequence is TGTGCCAGCAGTTACGGGGAGGAAGCTTTCTTT.

Many counts were recorded for this clonotype. The V gene is TRBV4-1, the J gene TRBJ2-5; D is uncertain. The length of the CDR3 is 14 residues. The germline V and J ends were trimmed by 0 bases and 5 bases, with 10 bases remaining between them. Germline V gives CDR1 MGHRA, CDR2 YSYEKL. DNA for the CDR3: TGCGCCAGCAGCCAAGATAGGTCTCGGGAGACCCAGTACTTC. This codes for CASSQDRSRETQYF.

This chain joins TRBV7-9 and TRBJ2-1, with D possibly matching TRBD2 (6 bases). The germline V gene has CDR1 SEHNR and CDR2 FQNEAQ (reference sequence). The CDR3 has 16 amino acids. Trimming stripped 5 bases from V and 3 bases from J, with 17 bases between. The CDR3 loop is CASSPLGGRSYNEQFF. The CDR3 nucleotides read TGTGCCAGCAGCCCCCTCGGAGGGAGGAGCTACAATGAGCAGTTCTTC.

The rearrangement uses TRBV4-1 and TRBJ1-4; TRBD1 agrees at 7 bases. Germline CDR1 is MGHRA and CDR2 is YSYEKL. After removal of 1 base from V and 5 bases from J, the junction contained 7 bases not matched to a gene. The CDR3 covers 16 residues. Written as DNA, the CDR3 is TGCGCCAGCAGCCAAGGTCACAGGGGAGTGAATGAAAAACTGTTTTTT. It translates to CASSQGHRGVNEKLFF.

This clonotype was detected a few times. The junction departs from the called germline gene at one end, perhaps through a read error. The chain joins TRBV4-1 to TRBJ1-5; the match to TRBD1 covers 8 bases. The CDR3 is made up of 16 amino acids. Germline loops: CDR1 MGHRA, CDR2 YSYEKL. The CDR3 DNA is TGCACCAGCAGCGATAGGACAGGGTATAGCAATCAGCCCCAGCATTTT. Translating gives CTSSDRTGYSNQPQHF.

This clonotype came up many times. The chain has TRBV5-4 and TRBJ2-7, with TRBD1 as a possible D gene (6 bases). The CDR3 consists of 13 residues. The germline V gene encodes CDR1 SGHNT and CDR2 YYREEE (reference sequence). The V and J ends lost 4 bases and 6 bases respectively, with 14 bases between them. The CDR3 protein is CASSIGQLGEQYF. In nucleotides, the CDR3 is TGTGCCAGCAGCATCGGACAGCTTGGCGAGCAGTACTTC.

This clonotype was seen only a few times. The CDR3 sequence: CASSRTFSDTQYF. The CDR3, as DNA: TGCGCCAGCAGTAGGACTTTCTCAGATACGCAGTATTTT. This sequence joins TRBV4-1 and TRBJ2-3; a weak D match, TRBD2 (5 bases). V lost 6 bases and J lost 4, with 11 bases in between. The CDR3 length is 13 residues. Per the germline V gene, CDR1 is MGHRA and CDR2 is YSYEKL.

The V gene is TRBV6-1, the J gene TRBJ2-7; no firm D call. V lost 8 bases to trimming and J lost 3 bases, with 17 bases between them. The CDR3 is 14 amino acids. CDR1 is MNHNS and CDR2 is SASEGT in the germline V gene. CDR3 DNA sequence: TGTGCCAGCCTCAACTACGTGCCAATCTACGAGCAGTACTTC. This translates into CASLNYVPIYEQYF.

This clonotype was counted at least ten times. The chain joins TRBV5-1 to TRBJ2-1; D gene uncertain. CDR3 length: 15 amino acids. Germline V gives CDR1 SGHRS, CDR2 YFSETQ. V shed 0 bases and J shed 0 bases, with 7 bases lying between them. CDR3: CASSLVSGSYNEQFF. The CDR3 DNA sequence: TGCGCCAGCAGCTTGGTTAGTGGCTCCTACAATGAGCAGTTCTTC.

V is TRBV20-1 and J is TRBJ2-7; D might be TRBD2 (6 bases). Trimming removed 3 bases at V and 3 bases at J, with 12 bases between. The CDR3 contains 13 residues. CDR1 is DFQATT, CDR2 SNEGSKA, per germline (reference sequence). CDR3 amino acids: CSARRVGSYEQYF. CDR3 DNA sequence: TGCAGTGCTAGGCGCGTCGGGAGCTACGAGCAGTACTTC.

In this sample, this clonotype turned up a few times. This chain uses TRBV27 with TRBJ2-7; 12 nucleotides line up with TRBD1. The V gene end was trimmed by 5 bases and the J gene end by 4 bases; junction bases not matched to a gene: 18. CDR3 length: 19 amino acids. Per germline, CDR1 MNHEY and CDR2 SMNVEV (reference sequence). This CDR3 is CASSPARDRGRPGSYEQYF. The DNA of the CDR3 is TGTGCCAGCAGTCCAGCAAGGGACAGGGGGCGGCCAGGATCGTACGAGCAGTACTTC.

This clonotype has just a few counts. This rearrangement joins TRBV6-2 or TRBV6-3 to TRBJ1-2; 8 positions match TRBD1. Trimming cost V 5 bases and J 3 bases; bases outside gene matches: 8. The CDR3 covers 15 residues. The V gene's germline CDR1 is MNHEY and CDR2 SVGEGT. The CDR3 spells CASSTAGGGYYGYTF. CDR3 nucleotides: TGTGCCAGCAGTACTGCAGGGGGCGGTTACTATGGCTACACCTTC.

This clonotype was detected once. The chain is built from TRBV3-1 and TRBJ1-5, with D perhaps TRBD1 (6 bases). V lost 9 bases and J lost 5, with 17 bases in between. The CDR3 sequence is 14 residues long. Germline CDR1 is LGHDT and CDR2 is YNNKEL (reference sequence). The CDR3 reads CARRPGVRDQPQHF. CDR3 DNA: TGTGCCAGAAGACCAGGGGTACGGGATCAGCCCCAGCATTTT.

There are a few counts of this clonotype. The J gene is TRBJ2-6, the V gene TRBV20-1, with 13 positions matching TRBD2. The CDR3 contains 18 residues. CDR1 and CDR2 (germline): DFQATT, SNEGSKA (reference sequence). The trim removed 5 bases at V and 0 bases at J, leaving 7 bases unmatched. This CDR3 is CSAGGLAGEFSGANVLTF. Written as DNA, the CDR3 is TGCAGTGCTGGAGGACTAGCGGGAGAATTCTCTGGGGCCAACGTCCTGACTTTC.

The gene calls are TRBV18 and TRBJ2-1; the match to TRBD1 covers 7 bases. This CDR3 is built from 12 residues. Trimming cost V 2 bases and J 10 bases; bases outside gene matches: 2. Germline V lookup: CDR1 KGHSH, CDR2 LQKENI. The CDR3 region is CASSPGTDEQFF. CDR3 sequence (DNA): TGTGCCAGCTCACCAGGGACAGACGAGCAGTTCTTC.

The rearrangement links TRBV19 to TRBJ2-2, with D perhaps given as TRBD1 or TRBD2 (5 bases each). This CDR3 has 14 amino acids. The germline V and J ends were trimmed by 7 bases and 5 bases, with 14 bases remaining between them. Germline V gives CDR1 LNHDA, CDR2 SQIVND (reference sequence). The DNA for the CDR3 is TGTGCCAGTATGGATCAGGGAGAGACCGGGGAGCTGTTTTTT. Amino acids: CASMDQGETGELFF.

This clonotype appeared a few times. The rearrangement links TRBV5-1 to TRBJ2-7; D not resolved. Germline V lookup: CDR1 SGHRS, CDR2 YFSETQ. The CDR3 spans 14 residues. V shed 2 bases and J shed 1 base, with 10 bases lying between them. CDR3 in DNA: TGCGCCAGCAGCTTTAGTTGCGGATCCTACGAGCAGTACTTC. Residues: CASSFSCGSYEQYF.